The 17 T cell receptor beta chains given below trace back to one sample, sequenced in a study of shared clonotypes between healthy human individuals. Sequencing used immunoSEQ multiplex PCR; TCRdb keeps in-frame clones, though not all of them. Of 2 million to 2.5 million clones listed, approximately 96% are singletons. Sequenced input: naive CD4+ T cells sorted from blood. Subset specified: CD45RA+ positively selected. These receptors originate from a man in his late teens or twenties in good health.

Turning to this clone: Other DNA sequences in this sample translate to the same CDR3. The V gene is TRBV10-3, the J gene TRBJ2-1; D unresolved. Trimming took off 3 bases at V and 8 bases at J, with 5 bases between the two ends. Germline assignment: CDR1 ENHRY and CDR2 SYGVKD. This CDR3 has 11 amino acids. CDR3 coding DNA: TGTGCCATCAGTGATTTGGATGAGCAGTTCTTC. Protein product: CAISDLDEQFF.

The chain uses TRBV28 and TRBJ2-6, with TRBD2 as a possible D gene (5 bases). The ends were cut back, 7 bases at V and 0 bases at J, with 16 bases in the middle. Germline V gene data show CDR1 as MDHEN and CDR2 as SYDVKM. The CDR3 is made up of 17 amino acids. CDR3 sequence (DNA): TGTGCCAGCAATTCCCAGCCTGGGAGCTCTGGGGCCAACGTCCTGACTTTC. This encodes CASNSQPGSSGANVLTF. Full variable domain (rest looked up from reference TRBV28 and TRBJ2-6): DVKVTQSSRYLVKRTGEKVFLECVQDMDHENMFWYRQDPGLGLRLIYFSYDVKMKEKGDIPEGYSVSREKKERFSLILESASTNQTSMYLCASNSQPGSSGANVLTFGAGSRLTVL.

This clone was picked up one time. The chain has TRBV7-8 and TRBJ1-2; maybe TRBD1 (6 bases). V dropped 1 base and J dropped 4 bases, with 10 bases sitting between them. This CDR3 is built from 14 residues. Germline assignment: CDR1 SGHVS and CDR2 FQNEAQ. CDR3 residues: CASSLEGGGYGYTF. Here the CDR3 DNA reads TGTGCCAGCAGCTTAGAAGGGGGGGGCTATGGCTACACCTTC.

The chain is built from TRBV11-2 and TRBJ1-3; 9 bases fit TRBD1. After removal of 0 bases from V and 1 base from J, the junction contained 1 base not matched to a gene. This CDR3 comprises 16 residues. Germline V gives CDR1 SGHAT, CDR2 FQNNGV. Here the CDR3 DNA reads TGTGCCAGCAGCTTAGAGGGGACAGGGTCTGGAAACACCATATATTTT. It yields the protein CASSLEGTGSGNTIYF.

The genes are TRBV7-2 and TRBJ1-4; D is uncertain. The CDR3 has 16 amino acids. Germline assignment: CDR1 SGHTA and CDR2 FQGNSA. The V end was cut by 2 bases, the J end by 8 bases, with 18 bases between. The CDR3 DNA reads TGTGCCAGCAGCTTATCGCACACCGGGTCGGCGGAAAAACTGTTTTTT. Amino acid sequence: CASSLSHTGSAEKLFF.

This rearrangement joins TRBV7-2 to TRBJ1-1; 7 bases map to TRBD1. CDR3 length: 12 residues. Trimming cost V 5 bases and J 7 bases; bases outside gene matches: 4. Germline assignment: CDR1 SGHTA and CDR2 FQGNSA. The CDR3 DNA reads as TGTGCCAGCAGCAAACGGACAGGTGAAGCTTTCTTT. This encodes CASSKRTGEAFF.

The V gene is TRBV6-6, the J gene TRBJ2-5, with TRBD1 identical over 12 bases. J lost 2 bases, V lost 4 bases, and 2 bases had no gene match. Germline assignment: CDR1 MNHNY and CDR2 SVGAGI (reference sequence). The CDR3 runs 15 residues. The CDR3 spells CASSSGQGAQETQYF. CDR3 sequence (DNA): TGTGCCAGCAGTTCGGGACAGGGGGCGCAAGAGACCCAGTACTTC.

The chain carries TRBV7-2 and TRBJ2-7, with D tentatively TRBD2 (5 bases). V gave up 0 bases and J gave up 0 bases, with 24 bases separating them. Germline V CDR1 and CDR2: SGHTA, FQGNSA. The CDR3 is 20 amino acids. DNA for the CDR3: TGTGCCAGCAGCTTAGCACGGTCTGTGGGAGCCGGCTCGAGCTCCTACGAGCAGTACTTC. The encoded protein is CASSLARSVGAGSSSYEQYF. The complete variable domain, with remaining parts taken from reference TRBV7-2 and TRBJ2-7, reads GAGVSQSPSNKVTEKGKDVELRCDPISGHTALYWYRQSLGQGLEFLIYFQGNSAPDKSGLPSDRFSAERTGGSVSTLTIQRTQQEDSAVYLCASSLARSVGAGSSSYEQYFGPGTRLTVT.

This chain joins TRBV30 and TRBJ2-7; 10 nucleotides agree with TRBD1. This CDR3 has 14 amino acids. The V segment lost 5 bases and the J segment 4 bases; nucleotides outside the gene matches: 8. CDR1 is GTSNPN, CDR2 SVGIG, per germline (reference sequence). CDR3: CAWCPGQGHYEQYF. CDR3 bases: TGTGCCTGGTGTCCGGGACAGGGGCATTACGAGCAGTACTTC.

The V call is TRBV10-1, the J call TRBJ1-1; D unclear. Germline-derived CDR1 and CDR2 are WNHNN and SYGVQD (reference sequence). V was trimmed by 4 bases and J by 1 base, leaving 7 bases between them. CDR3 length: 13 residues. This CDR3 reads CASSGWGNTEAFF. In DNA, the CDR3 is TGCGCCAGCAGTGGCTGGGGGAACACTGAAGCTTTCTTT.

This rearrangement joins TRBV2 to TRBJ2-3; 7 bases line up with TRBD2. Per the germline V gene, CDR1 is SNHLY and CDR2 is FYNNEI. The CDR3 is 14 residues long. Trimming removed 10 bases from V and 4 bases from J; junction bases left unmatched: 11. As DNA, the CDR3 is TGTGCCACCGCGCTCAGCGGGGCACCAGATACGCAGTATTTT. Its protein product is CATALSGAPDTQYF.

In this sample, this clone turned up a few times. The rearrangement joins TRBV11-2 to TRBJ1-6, with 9 positions matching TRBD1. Germline V lookup: CDR1 SGHAT, CDR2 FQNNGV. The length of the CDR3 is 14 residues. Germline trimming cut 5 bases from V and 8 bases from J; bases unmatched to any gene: 4. This CDR3 is CASSRTGVDSPLHF. The CDR3 region has the DNA TGTGCCAGCAGCCGGACAGGGGTGGATTCACCCCTCCACTTT.

The gene calls are TRBV19 and TRBJ2-4, with 11 bases identical to TRBD2. Germline V CDR1 and CDR2: LNHDA, SQIVND (reference sequence). V was clipped by 4 bases and J by 11 bases; unmatched bases: 22. The CDR3 length is 19 residues. The CDR3 DNA reads as TGTGCCAGTAGTAATACTAGCGGGAGACGGGCCACCGGGGAGGTCGTTCAGTACTTC. Its protein is CASSNTSGRRATGEVVQYF. Based on the CDR3 plus reference TRBV19 and TRBJ2-4, the full variable domain is DGGITQSPKYLFRKEGQNVTLSCEQNLNHDAMYWYRQDPGQGLRLIYYSQIVNDFQKGDIAEGYSVSREKKESFPLTVTSAQKNPTAFYLCASSNTSGRRATGEVVQYFGAGTRLSVL.

The chain uses TRBV19 and TRBJ1-2; no definite D call. Trimming removed 4 bases from V and 2 bases from J, with 14 bases in between. CDR1 and CDR2 from the germline V gene are LNHDA and SQIVND (reference sequence). The CDR3 contains 15 residues. Written as DNA, the CDR3 is TGTGCCAGTAGTAATTTGAAGATCCCCAACTATGGCTACACCTTC. Translation: CASSNLKIPNYGYTF.

The chain combines TRBV6-6 with TRBJ2-7; 8 bases match TRBD2. Germline CDR1 is MNHNY and CDR2 is SVGAGI (reference sequence). V shed 2 bases, J shed 1 base, and the junction held 4 bases outside the gene matches. CDR3 length: 15 amino acids. This chain's CDR3 is CASSYLGRDSYEQYF. The CDR3 DNA reads as TGTGCCAGCAGTTACCTCGGGAGGGATTCCTACGAGCAGTACTTC.

The rearrangement joins TRBV6-1 to TRBJ2-1; TRBD2 matches at 10 bases. Losses at the gene ends were 1 base for V and 6 bases for J; bases not matched to a gene: 6. Germline V gene data show CDR1 as MNHNS and CDR2 as SASEGT. This CDR3 is built from 16 residues. The CDR3 DNA is TGTGCCAGCAGTGAAGATCGAGCGGGAGGGCTCAATGAGCAGTTCTTC. Its translation is CASSEDRAGGLNEQFF.

The rearrangement joins TRBV6-6 to TRBJ2-1; no clear D gene. V lost 0 bases, J lost 5 bases, and 5 bases lay in between. Germline CDR1 is MNHNY and CDR2 is SVGAGI (reference sequence). CDR3 length equals 13 residues. The CDR3 sequence: CASSYSGNNEQFF. CDR3 bases: TGTGCCAGCAGTTACTCCGGAAACAATGAGCAGTTCTTC.